These 4 T cell receptor beta chains came from one sample sequenced in a study of blood T cell repertoires in COVID-19. Repertoires were generated with immunoSEQ multiplex PCR, while TCRdb's copy carries only in-frame clones and drops some. The sample contains hundreds of thousands of clones, 85% to 90% of which appear only once. The specimen sequenced was peripheral blood. Source of these receptors: a young woman with acute or convalescent COVID-19.

This chain connects TRBV6-6 to TRBJ1-3; D remains unclear. V gave up 0 bases and J gave up 6 bases, with 9 bases separating them. The CDR3 covers 14 residues. In germline, CDR1 is MNHNY, CDR2 SVGAGI (reference sequence). CDR3 coding DNA: TGTGCCAGCAGTTACTCACGGGTTGAAAACACCATATATTTT. Translating gives CASSYSRVENTIYF.

V and J are TRBV3-1 (or the pseudogene TRBV3-2) and TRBJ2-7; D is unresolved. Trimming stripped 1 base from V and 2 bases from J, with 3 bases between. Germline V lookup: CDR1 LGHDT, CDR2 YNNKEL (reference sequence). The CDR3 is 12 residues long. Here the CDR3 reads CASSQVTYEQYF. For the CDR3, the DNA is TGTGCCAGCAGCCAAGTCACCTACGAGCAGTACTTC.

The chain links TRBV9 to TRBJ1-6; D gene uncertain. Germline lookup yields CDR1 SGDLS and CDR2 YYNGEE. This CDR3 spans 14 amino acids. Trimming took off 0 bases at V and 8 bases at J, with 9 bases between the two ends. In DNA, the CDR3 is TGTGCCAGCAGCGTAGCCCCACTCGATTCACCCCTCCACTTT. As protein: CASSVAPLDSPLHF.

V gene TRBV4-1 combines with J gene TRBJ1-6; a possible D gene is TRBD1 (5 bases). The V and J ends lost 1 base and 13 bases respectively, with 17 bases between them. The CDR3 contains 15 residues. Germline V gene lookup returns CDR1 MGHRA and CDR2 YSYEKL. The CDR3 region is CASSQGTGSAGPLHF. Here the CDR3 DNA reads TGCGCCAGCAGCCAAGGTACGGGTTCGGCAGGGCCCCTCCACTTT.